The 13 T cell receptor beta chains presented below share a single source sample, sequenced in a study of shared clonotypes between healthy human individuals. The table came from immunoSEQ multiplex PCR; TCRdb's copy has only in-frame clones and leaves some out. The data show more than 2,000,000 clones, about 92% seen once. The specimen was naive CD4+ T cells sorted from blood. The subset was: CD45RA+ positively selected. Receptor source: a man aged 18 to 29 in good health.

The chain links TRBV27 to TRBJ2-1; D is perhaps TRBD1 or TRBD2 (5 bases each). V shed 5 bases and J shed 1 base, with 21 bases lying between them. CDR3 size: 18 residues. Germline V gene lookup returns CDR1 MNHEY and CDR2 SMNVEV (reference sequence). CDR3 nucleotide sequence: TGTGCCAGCAGTCCCCTACCACTCGGGACCATATCCTACAATGAGCAGTTCTTC. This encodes CASSPLPLGTISYNEQFF.

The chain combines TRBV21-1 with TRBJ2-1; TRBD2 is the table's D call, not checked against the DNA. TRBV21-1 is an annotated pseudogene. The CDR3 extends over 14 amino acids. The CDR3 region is CASSNSSSYNEQFF. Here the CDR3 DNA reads TGTGCCAGCAGCAATTCGAGCTCCTACAATGAGCAGTTCTTC.

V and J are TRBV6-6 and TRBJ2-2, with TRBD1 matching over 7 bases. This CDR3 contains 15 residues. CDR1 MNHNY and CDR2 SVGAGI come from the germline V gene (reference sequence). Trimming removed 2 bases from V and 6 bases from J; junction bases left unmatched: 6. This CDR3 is CASSYTEGAAGELFF. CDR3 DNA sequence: TGTGCCAGCAGTTACACCGAGGGGGCGGCCGGGGAGCTGTTTTTT.

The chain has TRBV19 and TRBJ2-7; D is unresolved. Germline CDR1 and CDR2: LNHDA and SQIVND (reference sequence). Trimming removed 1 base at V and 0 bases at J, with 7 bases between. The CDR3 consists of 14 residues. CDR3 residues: CASSIAVTSYEQYF. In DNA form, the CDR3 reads TGTGCCAGTAGTATAGCTGTCACCTCCTACGAGCAGTACTTC.

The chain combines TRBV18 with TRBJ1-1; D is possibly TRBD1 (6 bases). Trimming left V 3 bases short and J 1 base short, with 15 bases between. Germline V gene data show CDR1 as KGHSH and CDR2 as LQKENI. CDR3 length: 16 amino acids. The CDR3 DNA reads TGTGCCAGCTCACCTCTACAGGGATTTAAGAACACTGAAGCTTTCTTT. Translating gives CASSPLQGFKNTEAFF.

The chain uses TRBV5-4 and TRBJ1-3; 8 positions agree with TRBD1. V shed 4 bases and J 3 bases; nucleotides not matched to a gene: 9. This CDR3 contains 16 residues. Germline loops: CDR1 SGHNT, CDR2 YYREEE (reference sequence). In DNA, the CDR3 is TGTGCCAGCAGCGCGGTGACAGGGGCGGGTGGAAACACCATATATTTT. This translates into CASSAVTGAGGNTIYF. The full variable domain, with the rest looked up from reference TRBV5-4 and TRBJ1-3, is ETGVTQSPTHLIKTRGQQVTLRCSSQSGHNTVSWYQQALGQGPQFIFQYYREEENGRGNFPPRFSGLQFPNYSSELNVNALELDDSALYLCASSAVTGAGGNTIYFGEGSWLTVV.

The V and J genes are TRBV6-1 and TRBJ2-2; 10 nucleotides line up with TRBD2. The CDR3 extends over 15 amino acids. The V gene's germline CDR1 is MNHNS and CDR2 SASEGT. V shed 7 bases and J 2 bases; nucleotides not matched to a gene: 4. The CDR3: CASKWTSGNTGELFF. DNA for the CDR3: TGTGCCAGCAAGTGGACTAGCGGTAACACCGGGGAGCTGTTTTTT.

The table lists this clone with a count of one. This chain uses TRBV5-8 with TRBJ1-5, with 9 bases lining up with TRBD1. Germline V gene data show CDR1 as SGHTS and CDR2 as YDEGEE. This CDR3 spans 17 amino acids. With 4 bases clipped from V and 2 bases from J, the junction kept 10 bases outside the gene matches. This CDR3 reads CASSPDRGPAGNQPQHF. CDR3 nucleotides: TGTGCCAGCAGCCCGGACAGGGGTCCTGCTGGCAATCAGCCCCAGCATTTT. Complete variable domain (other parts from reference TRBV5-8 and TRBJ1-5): EAGVTQSPTHLIKTRGQQATLRCSPISGHTSVYWYQQALGLGLQFLLWYDEGEERNRGNFPPRFSGRQFPNYSSELNVNALELEDSALYLCASSPDRGPAGNQPQHFGDGTRLSIL.

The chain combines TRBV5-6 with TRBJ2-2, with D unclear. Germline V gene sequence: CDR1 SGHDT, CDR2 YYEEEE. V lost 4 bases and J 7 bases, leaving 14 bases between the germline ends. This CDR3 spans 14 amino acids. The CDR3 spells CASSPFRLNGELFF. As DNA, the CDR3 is TGTGCCAGCAGCCCGTTTCGGCTTAACGGGGAGCTGTTTTTT.

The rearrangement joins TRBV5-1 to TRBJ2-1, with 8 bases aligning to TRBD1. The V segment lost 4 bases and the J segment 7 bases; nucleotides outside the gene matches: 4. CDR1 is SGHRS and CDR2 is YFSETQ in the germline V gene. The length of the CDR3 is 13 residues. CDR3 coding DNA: TGCGCCAGCAGCGCCGGGACAGGTAATGAGCAGTTCTTC. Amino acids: CASSAGTGNEQFF.

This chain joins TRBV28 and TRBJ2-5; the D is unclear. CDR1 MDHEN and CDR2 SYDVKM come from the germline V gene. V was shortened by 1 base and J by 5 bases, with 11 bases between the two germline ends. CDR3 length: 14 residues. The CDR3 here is CASSLSGTLETQYF. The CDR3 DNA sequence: TGTGCCAGCAGTTTATCAGGAACGCTGGAGACCCAGTACTTC. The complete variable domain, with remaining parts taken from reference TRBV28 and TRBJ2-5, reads DVKVTQSSRYLVKRTGEKVFLECVQDMDHENMFWYRQDPGLGLRLIYFSYDVKMKEKGDIPEGYSVSREKKERFSLILESASTNQTSMYLCASSLSGTLETQYFGPGTRLLVL.

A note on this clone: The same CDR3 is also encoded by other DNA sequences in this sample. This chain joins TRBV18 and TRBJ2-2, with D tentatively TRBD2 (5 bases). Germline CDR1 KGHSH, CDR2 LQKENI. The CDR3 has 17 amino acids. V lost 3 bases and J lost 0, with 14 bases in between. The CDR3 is CASSPPRGGANTGELFF. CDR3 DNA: TGTGCCAGCTCACCGCCCCGAGGAGGAGCGAACACCGGGGAGCTGTTTTTT.

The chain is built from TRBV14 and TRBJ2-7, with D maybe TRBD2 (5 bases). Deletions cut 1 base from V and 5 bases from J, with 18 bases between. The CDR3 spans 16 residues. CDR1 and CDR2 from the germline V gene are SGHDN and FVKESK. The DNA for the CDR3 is TGTGCCAGCAGCCAAGCCGGGGTCCTTAGGTATAACGAGCAGTACTTC. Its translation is CASSQAGVLRYNEQYF.